The clone carrying this TCR beta chain appeared once. The data belong to a study of cytomegalovirus exposure and HLA in healthy donors. The PCR was carried out with 60 Vbeta primers and 13 Jbeta primers. TCRdb's table, derived via immunoSEQ multiplex PCR, lists solely in-frame clones and lacks some. The repertoire holds 100,000 to 150,000 clones, with more than 15% as singletons. V was cut by 0 bases and J by 6 bases, with 9 bases left in between. This CDR3 contains 14 residues. In germline, CDR1 is LGHNA, CDR2 YSLEER. Sequencing was carried out using PBMCs. The TCR sequence derives from a female donor in good health and CMV-seropositive. The chain couples TRBV4-3 to TRBJ1-5; D gene ambiguous. In nucleotides, the CDR3 is TGCGCCAGCAGCCAAGATGGTAGGAGTCAGCCCCAGCATTTT. Translating gives CASSQDGRSQPQHF.